This entry lists 11 T cell receptor beta chains sequenced from one sample in a study of blood T cell repertoires in COVID-19. Repertoires were generated with immunoSEQ multiplex PCR, while TCRdb's copy carries only in-frame clones and drops some. The sample holds roughly 230,000 clones; over 70% are singletons and the top ten take roughly 8.7%. Sequenced sample: peripheral blood. The receptors come from a man aged 40-55 years with active or convalescent COVID-19.

The genes are TRBV10-3 and TRBJ1-1; the match to TRBD1 covers 9 bases. This CDR3 is 16 amino acids long. Looked up from germline, CDR1 is ENHRY and CDR2 is SYGVKD. Trimming cost V 8 bases and J 1 base; bases outside gene matches: 11. The CDR3 DNA is TGTGCCATCGGGGCCTCCGTGGGACAGGGGAACACTGAAGCTTTCTTT. The encoded protein is CAIGASVGQGNTEAFF.

This chain's CDR3 is CAWSVPGSGQPQHF. The CDR3 DNA sequence: TGTGCCTGGAGTGTACCGGGGTCTGGCCAGCCCCAGCATTTT. This chain links TRBV30 with TRBJ1-5; D not certain. CDR3 length: 14 amino acids. Germline lookup yields CDR1 GTSNPN and CDR2 SVGIG (reference sequence). V was cut by 0 bases and J by 7 bases, with 13 bases left in between.

The genes are TRBV28 and TRBJ1-6, with 8 bases matching TRBD1. The CDR3 runs 18 residues. Losses at the gene ends were 1 base for V and 2 bases for J; bases not matched to a gene: 7. Germline V gene data show CDR1 as MDHEN and CDR2 as SYDVKM. DNA of the CDR3: TGTGCCAGCAGTTTATACTTTACAGGGGGACCCTATAATTCACCCCTCCACTTT. Encoded protein: CASSLYFTGGPYNSPLHF.

This clone was picked up a small number of times. V is TRBV3-1 (or the pseudogene TRBV3-2) and J is TRBJ2-1, with 10 bases fitting TRBD2. CDR3 size: 15 residues. With 1 base clipped from V and 10 bases from J, the junction kept 7 bases outside the gene matches. The V gene's germline CDR1 is LGHDT and CDR2 YNNKEL (reference sequence). The CDR3 sequence: CASSQGPLAGDEQFF. The CDR3 DNA follows: TGTGCCAGCAGCCAAGGGCCCCTAGCGGGAGACGAGCAGTTCTTC.

The chain uses TRBV27 and TRBJ1-1, with D maybe TRBD1 (6 bases). Trimming shortened V by 2 bases and J by 0 bases, and 7 bases separated the two germline ends. The CDR3 consists of 14 residues. Germline V gene data show CDR1 as MNHEY and CDR2 as SMNVEV (reference sequence). This chain's CDR3 is CASSLQGMNTEAFF. CDR3 DNA sequence: TGTGCCAGCAGTTTACAGGGGATGAACACTGAAGCTTTCTTT.

As for this clone: An end of the junction differs from the germline gene, which may be a read error. The chain uses TRBV5-1 and TRBJ2-1; TRBD2 is a possible D gene (6 bases). The CDR3 length is 16 residues. Germline CDR1 SGHRS, CDR2 YFSETQ. The CDR3 DNA sequence: TGCGCCAGCAGCTTGGCCTCGGCTAGCGCCTCTCCTGAGCGGTTCTTC. It specifies CASSLASASASPERFF.

This clone was detected only once. The CDR3 is CASSSGQGRNQPQHF. Here the CDR3 DNA reads TGTGCCAGCAGCTCAGGACAGGGACGCAATCAGCCCCAGCATTTT. The rearrangement links TRBV28 to TRBJ1-5, with TRBD1 identical over 8 bases. This CDR3 has 15 amino acids. Looked up from germline, CDR1 is MDHEN and CDR2 is SYDVKM. The trim removed 6 bases at V and 2 bases at J, leaving 6 bases unmatched.

The rearrangement joins TRBV7-8 to TRBJ1-4, with unresolved D. Germline V lookup: CDR1 SGHVS, CDR2 FQNEAQ. The V and J ends lost 5 bases and 9 bases respectively, with 13 bases between them. This CDR3 has 13 amino acids. The CDR3 nucleotides read TGTGCCAGCAGCATGGAGATAGAAAAAAAACTGTTTTTT. Its protein product is CASSMEIEKKLFF.

This clone was counted once. The chain joins TRBV6-2 or TRBV6-3 to TRBJ2-7; weak D call: TRBD1 (6 bases). The CDR3 totals 15 residues. V was shortened by 4 bases and J by 6 bases, with 19 bases between the two germline ends. Germline V lookup: CDR1 MNHEY, CDR2 SVGEGT. CDR3 in amino acids: CASSFTGHLGREQYF. In DNA, the CDR3 is TGTGCCAGCAGTTTTACGGGACACCTGGGGCGCGAGCAGTACTTC.

This clone was counted a single time. The chain combines TRBV7-9 with TRBJ1-6, with 7 nucleotides matching TRBD1. The germline CDR1 and CDR2 sequences are SEHNR and FQNEAQ (reference sequence). This CDR3 region has 14 residues. V shed 5 bases, J shed 5 bases, and the junction held 3 bases outside the gene matches. CDR3 DNA: TGTGCCAGCAGCAGACAGGGCGATAATTCACCCCTCCACTTT. It yields the protein CASSRQGDNSPLHF.

The genes are TRBV30 and TRBJ1-1, with D possibly matching TRBD1 (5 bases). V gave up 1 base and J gave up 7 bases, with 10 bases separating them. The CDR3 runs 12 residues. The germline V gene has CDR1 GTSNPN and CDR2 SVGIG (reference sequence). CDR3 in amino acids: CAWSGQNHEAFF. The CDR3 DNA is TGTGCCTGGAGTGGACAGAATCATGAAGCTTTCTTT.